Given below is one TCR beta chain in context. In the original analysis: Amplification with reference gene primers provided the estimates of nucleated cell counts. The protocol was immunoSEQ multiplex PCR, while the TCRdb copy is restricted to in-frame clones and leaves out a portion. V and J calls plus clone size are reproduced from that table; the DNA served to infer D and trimming. The sample holds 200,000 to 300,000 clones, around 88% seen once. The data were obtained in a study of blood T cell repertoires in COVID-19. Turning to the study itself: T cells, B-cell-depleted T cells, or PBMCs provided the cDNA or gDNA that served as material.

Participants, about 18 to 100 years old, spanned 24 US areas. Cohorts were assigned according to the clinical history that participants reported. The receptor's source is a middle-aged woman with acute COVID-19. The sequenced sample consisted of PBMCs or T cells enriched from blood (not recorded which).

DNA for the CDR3: TGCGCCAGCAGCCCCGGGACAGCTGGAAACACCATATATTTT. It encodes CASSPGTAGNTIYF. The V call is TRBV5-1, the J call TRBJ1-3, with 7 bases lining up with TRBD1. The CDR3 length is 14 residues. Losses at the gene ends were 4 bases for V and 2 bases for J; bases not matched to a gene: 3. Germline lookup yields CDR1 SGHRS and CDR2 YFSETQ.